One and the same sample provided the 9 T cell receptor beta chains below, sequenced in a study of glioma-infiltrating T cells after dendritic cell vaccination. As to time point: after dendritic cell vaccination, including at tumor progression/relapse. Repertoires were generated with immunoSEQ multiplex PCR, while TCRdb's copy carries only in-frame clones and drops some. The sample carries tens of thousands of clones, 85% recorded once. Sequenced here: blood, sampled after dendritic cell vaccination. The origin of the receptors is a human donor with glioblastoma.

The chain employs TRBV28 and TRBJ2-7, with 11 bases lining up with TRBD1. The CDR3 spans 14 residues. The trim removed 6 bases at V and 7 bases at J, leaving 8 bases unmatched. Germline lookup yields CDR1 MDHEN and CDR2 SYDVKM. CDR3 loop: CASSLGQGAYEQYF. For the CDR3, the DNA is TGTGCCAGCAGCCTCGGACAGGGGGCGTATGAGCAGTACTTC.

The V call is TRBV19, the J call TRBJ2-1; 13 bases align to TRBD2. Germline V gene sequence: CDR1 LNHDA, CDR2 SQIVND (reference sequence). This CDR3 comprises 16 residues. With V trimmed by 4 bases and J by 8 bases, 8 bases remained unmatched. The DNA for the CDR3 is TGTGCCAGTAGTACCCTAGGGACTAGCGGGGTCTATGAGCAGTTCTTC. Translation gives CASSTLGTSGVYEQFF.

This sequence joins TRBV9 and TRBJ1-1; 7 positions match TRBD1. Trimming took 0 bases from V and 1 from J; bases not matched to a gene: 12. The germline V gene has CDR1 SGDLS and CDR2 YYNGEE. The CDR3 contains 18 residues. This chain's CDR3 is CASSVGIGGEGKNTEAFF. The CDR3 nucleotides read TGTGCCAGCAGCGTAGGAATAGGGGGCGAAGGAAAGAACACTGAAGCTTTCTTT.

V usage is TRBV29-1 and J usage is TRBJ1-1; 12 bases line up with TRBD1. The CDR3 covers 13 residues. With 7 bases clipped from V and 2 bases from J, the junction kept 2 bases outside the gene matches. Germline loops: CDR1 SQVTM, CDR2 ANQGSEA. CDR3 in amino acids: CSGGTGGNTEAFF. CDR3 bases: TGCAGCGGGGGGACAGGGGGCAACACTGAAGCTTTCTTT.

CDR3 coding DNA: TGTGCCAGCTCACAAACATTACAGGGCTACGAGCAGTTCTTC. It specifies CASSQTLQGYEQFF. The J gene is TRBJ2-1, the V gene TRBV18; D perhaps matches TRBD1 (6 bases). The CDR3 spans 14 residues. The V end lost 4 bases, the J end lost 10 bases, and 17 bases lay between the germline ends. Per germline, CDR1 KGHSH and CDR2 LQKENI. Together with reference TRBV18 and TRBJ2-1, the CDR3 gives the full variable domain: NAGVMQNPRHLVRRRGQEARLRCSPMKGHSHVYWYRQLPEEGLKFMVYLQKENIIDESGMPKERFSAEFPKEGPSILRIQQVVRGDSAAYFCASSQTLQGYEQFFGPGTRLTVL.

The CDR3 nucleotides are TGTGCCAGCAGCTTCGCCGGGACTAGCGGGACTTACGAGCAGTACTTC. Protein sequence: CASSFAGTSGTYEQYF. The V call is TRBV13, the J call TRBJ2-7; 13 bases line up with TRBD2. Per germline, CDR1 PRHDT and CDR2 FYEKMQ (reference sequence). The CDR3 has 16 residues. Trimming cost V 3 bases and J 4 bases; bases outside gene matches: 6.

The rearrangement uses TRBV7-2 and TRBJ1-4; 7 bases match TRBD1. Germline V gene lookup returns CDR1 SGHTA and CDR2 FQGNSA. The junction had 9 bases not matched to a gene; V was cut back by 6 bases and J by 8 bases. This CDR3 region has 14 residues. The CDR3 is CASRTGTADEKLFF. The CDR3 DNA is TGTGCCAGCAGGACCGGGACAGCCGACGAAAAACTGTTTTTT.

The chain carries TRBV6-6 and TRBJ2-1; TRBD2 might be the D (7 bases). Germline V CDR1 and CDR2: MNHNY, SVGAGI (reference sequence). Trimming took off 2 bases at V and 2 bases at J, with 10 bases between the two ends. The CDR3 loop spans 15 amino acids. CDR3: CASSYVGGPYNEQFF. The CDR3 bases are TGTGCCAGCAGTTACGTGGGGGGGCCCTACAATGAGCAGTTCTTC.

The V gene is TRBV7-9, the J gene TRBJ2-7, with 10 bases matching TRBD2. CDR3 length: 14 amino acids. V gave up 5 bases and J gave up 7 bases; unmatched junction bases: 8. Germline V gene sequence: CDR1 SEHNR, CDR2 FQNEAQ (reference sequence). CDR3 nucleotides: TGTGCCAGCAGCGACAGCGGGAGGGCCTGGGAGCAGTACTTC. Protein: CASSDSGRAWEQYF.